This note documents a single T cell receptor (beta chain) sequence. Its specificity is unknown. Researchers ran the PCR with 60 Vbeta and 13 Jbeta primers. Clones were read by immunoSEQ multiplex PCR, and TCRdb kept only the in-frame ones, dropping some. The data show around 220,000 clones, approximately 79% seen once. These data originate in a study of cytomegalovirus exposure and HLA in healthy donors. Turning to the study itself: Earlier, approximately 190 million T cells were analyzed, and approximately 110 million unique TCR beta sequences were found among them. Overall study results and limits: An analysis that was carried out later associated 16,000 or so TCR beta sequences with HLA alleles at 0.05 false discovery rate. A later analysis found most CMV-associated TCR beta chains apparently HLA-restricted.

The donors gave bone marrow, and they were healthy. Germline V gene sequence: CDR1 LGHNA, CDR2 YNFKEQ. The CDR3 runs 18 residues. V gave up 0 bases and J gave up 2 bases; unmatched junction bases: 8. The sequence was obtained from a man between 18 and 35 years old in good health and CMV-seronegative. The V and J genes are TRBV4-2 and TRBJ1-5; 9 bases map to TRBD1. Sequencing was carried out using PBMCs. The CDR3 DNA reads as TGTGCCAGCAGCCAAGAGACAGGGGGTGGCCTCGGCAATCAGCCCCAGCATTTT. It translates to CASSQETGGGLGNQPQHF.